The 17 T cell receptor beta chains presented below share a single source sample, sequenced in a study of patients and donors after allogeneic stem cell transplantation. TCRdb re-called the RT-PCR reads through MiXCR, storing one row per CDR3 protein. The repertoire holds over 200,000 distinct CDR3 sequences, around two fifths seen once, with 9.5% to 13% in the top ten. Sequencing used blood, either unsorted or a sorted T cell fraction (not recorded which). These receptor sequences come from a human donor who was either an allogeneic HSCT recipient or a stem cell or donor lymphocyte infusion donor (not recorded which). It is not recorded whose cells these are; they may come from a transplant donor.

This clonotype was counted a few times. This sequence joins TRBV28 and TRBJ2-7, with D perhaps TRBD2 (5 bases). Germline CDR1 and CDR2: MDHEN and SYDVKM. With 5 bases removed from V and 2 bases from J, the gap between germline ends came to 19 bases. The CDR3 runs to 16 residues. The CDR3 is CASSARYLPGTYEQYF. The CDR3 DNA sequence: TGTGCCAGCAGTGCAAGGTACCTCCCCGGGACCTACGAGCAGTACTTC.

The CDR3 is CSAITGTHNSPLHF. The CDR3 DNA sequence: TGCAGTGCCATAACCGGGACGCATAATTCACCCCTCCACTTT. The genes are TRBV20-1 and TRBJ1-6, with D possibly being TRBD1 (5 bases). The CDR3 consists of 14 residues. The germline CDR1 and CDR2 sequences are DFQATT and SNEGSKA (reference sequence). The ends were cut back, 6 bases at V and 5 bases at J, with 14 bases in the middle.

This clonotype was observed a few times. V and J are TRBV5-1 and TRBJ2-7; 7 bases map to TRBD1. With 2 bases clipped from V and 0 bases from J, the junction kept 2 bases outside the gene matches. Germline-derived CDR1 and CDR2 are SGHRS and YFSETQ. CDR3 length: 14 amino acids. CDR3 protein: CASSLDRASYEQYF. The DNA for the CDR3 is TGCGCCAGCAGCTTAGACAGGGCCTCCTACGAGCAGTACTTC.

J is TRBJ2-1 and V is TRBV29-1, with 8 bases that match TRBD1. This CDR3 is 15 amino acids long. Losses at the gene ends were 6 bases for V and 2 bases for J; bases not matched to a gene: 9. CDR1 is SQVTM, CDR2 ANQGSEA, per germline. This chain's CDR3 is CSVADRGVTYNEQFF. CDR3 sequence (DNA): TGCAGCGTGGCCGACAGGGGAGTCACCTACAATGAGCAGTTCTTC.

The V gene is TRBV7-6, the J gene TRBJ1-5; the match to TRBD1 covers 8 bases. The V gene end was trimmed by 6 bases and the J gene end by 7 bases; junction bases not matched to a gene: 8. This CDR3 has 14 residues. Germline lookup yields CDR1 SGHVS and CDR2 FNYEAQ. CDR3 nucleotide sequence: TGTGCCAGCAGTCATACTGACAGGGGCCAGCCCCAGCATTTT. Translating gives CASSHTDRGQPQHF.

The chain uses TRBV18 and TRBJ1-1; weak D call: TRBD1 (6 bases). Trimming cost V 1 base and J 6 bases, with 6 bases left between them. The CDR3 extends over 12 amino acids. Germline V gene sequence: CDR1 KGHSH, CDR2 LQKENI. CDR3 loop: CASSPQGAEAFF. The CDR3 DNA follows: TGTGCCAGCTCACCACAGGGGGCTGAAGCTTTCTTT.

V usage is TRBV5-1 and J usage is TRBJ2-7, with 7 bases lining up with TRBD2. In germline, CDR1 is SGHRS, CDR2 YFSETQ. The CDR3 runs 14 residues. V was pared by 0 bases and J by 4 bases, with 4 bases of the junction left unmatched. Here the CDR3 DNA reads TGCGCCAGCAGCTTGGCTCTGGGAGGGTACGAGCAGTACTTC. Amino acids: CASSLALGGYEQYF.

This sequence joins TRBV12-3 or TRBV12-4 and TRBJ1-4; D remains ambiguous. V lost 6 bases and J 10 bases, leaving 12 bases between the germline ends. This CDR3 spans 12 amino acids. Written as DNA, the CDR3 is TGTGCCAGCAGCCCCGGAAGGCCAAAACTGTTTTTT. Protein sequence: CASSPGRPKLFF.

The V and J genes are TRBV5-1 and TRBJ1-2; weak D call: TRBD1 (5 bases). This CDR3 is built from 14 residues. Deletions cut 3 bases from V and 4 bases from J, with 13 bases between. CDR1 is SGHRS and CDR2 is YFSETQ in the germline V gene. Here the CDR3 reads CASSSGTYGYGYTF. CDR3 sequence (DNA): TGCGCCAGCAGCTCGGGGACGTACGGCTATGGCTACACCTTC.

DNA of the CDR3: TGCAGCGTTGAGGGGGTCCAAGAGACCCAGTACTTC. The encoded protein is CSVEGVQETQYF. The chain employs TRBV29-1 and TRBJ2-5; either TRBD1 or TRBD2 may fit D (5 bases each). V was cut by 3 bases and J by 1 base, with 6 bases left in between. The CDR3 has 12 residues. CDR1 SQVTM and CDR2 ANQGSEA come from the germline V gene.

The J gene is TRBJ1-5, the V gene TRBV7-9; 8 bases map to TRBD1. CDR1 and CDR2 (germline): SEHNR, FQNEAQ (reference sequence). CDR3 length equals 14 residues. The junction had 4 bases not matched to a gene; V was cut back by 6 bases and J by 3 bases. The CDR3 here is CASSTGQVNQPQHF. In nucleotides, the CDR3 is TGTGCCAGCAGTACGGGACAGGTCAATCAGCCCCAGCATTTT.

This clonotype came up once. Here the CDR3 DNA reads TGCGCCACCAAGGGGGATCCCCGCTACAATGAGCAGTTCTTC. Translation: CATKGDPRYNEQFF. The chain links TRBV5-1 to TRBJ2-1, with D possibly matching TRBD1 (6 bases). The CDR3 covers 14 residues. The germline V gene has CDR1 SGHRS and CDR2 YFSETQ. V was pared by 9 bases and J by 3 bases, with 16 bases between.

V usage is TRBV3-1 and J usage is TRBJ2-5, with D possibly matching TRBD1 (5 bases). Looked up from germline, CDR1 is LGHDT and CDR2 is YNNKEL (reference sequence). Deletions cut 3 bases from V and 2 bases from J, with 10 bases between. This CDR3 contains 14 residues. CDR3 nucleotides: TGTGCCAGCAGCCACCGCAGACAGCAAGAGACCCAGTACTTC. Its protein is CASSHRRQQETQYF.

The CDR3 here is CSATGTSYNEQFF. The CDR3 DNA sequence: TGCAGTGCTACCGGGACATCCTACAATGAGCAGTTCTTC. The chain employs TRBV20-1 and TRBJ2-1; maybe TRBD1 (6 bases). The CDR3 is made up of 13 amino acids. The V end lost 4 bases, the J end lost 1 base, and 8 bases lay between the germline ends. The germline CDR1 and CDR2 sequences are DFQATT and SNEGSKA (reference sequence).

The chain joins TRBV27 to TRBJ2-1, with D hard to call. V lost 5 bases and J lost 9, with 8 bases in between. Germline CDR1 and CDR2: MNHEY and SMNVEV (reference sequence). The CDR3 consists of 11 residues. The CDR3 loop reads CASSTVSEQFF. CDR3 in DNA: TGTGCCAGCAGTACAGTCTCTGAGCAGTTCTTC.

CDR3 sequence (DNA): TGTGCCACCAGTGATACAGGGACGGACTACGAGCAGTACTTC. Protein sequence: CATSDTGTDYEQYF. This chain joins TRBV24-1 and TRBJ2-7; TRBD1 is a possible D gene (6 bases). This CDR3 has 14 residues. V lost 3 bases, J lost 3 bases, and 11 bases lay in between. CDR1 and CDR2 from the germline V gene are KGHDR and SFDVKD.

The gene calls are TRBV2 and TRBJ2-5; D unresolved. The CDR3 is 13 residues long. V was cut by 6 bases and J by 5 bases, with 13 bases left in between. In germline, CDR1 is SNHLY, CDR2 FYNNEI. CDR3 nucleotides: TGTGCCAGCAGAGCTAGGGATTGGGAGACCCAGTACTTC. It specifies CASRARDWETQYF.